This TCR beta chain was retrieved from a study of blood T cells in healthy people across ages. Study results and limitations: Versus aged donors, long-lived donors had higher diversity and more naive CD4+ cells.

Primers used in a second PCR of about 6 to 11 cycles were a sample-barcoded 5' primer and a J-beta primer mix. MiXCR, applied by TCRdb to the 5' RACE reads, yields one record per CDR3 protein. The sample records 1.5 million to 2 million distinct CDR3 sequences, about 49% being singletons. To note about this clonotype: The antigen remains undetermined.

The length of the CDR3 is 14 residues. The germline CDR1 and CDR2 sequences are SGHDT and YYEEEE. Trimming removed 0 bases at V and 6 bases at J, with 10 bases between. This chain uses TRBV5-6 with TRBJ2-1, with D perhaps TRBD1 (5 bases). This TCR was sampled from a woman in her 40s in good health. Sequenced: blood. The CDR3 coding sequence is TGTGCCAGCAGCTTGGGGGGCTTTCCCAATGAGCAGTTCTTC. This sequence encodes CASSLGGFPNEQFF.